The 15 T cell receptor beta chains below were found in one sample sequenced in a study of CDR3 diversity in severe acne. A single record per CDR3 protein comes from TCRdb applying MiXCR to the PCR reads. Of about 84,000 distinct CDR3 sequences listed, under 60% are singletons. Sequenced sample: blood. These receptors were taken from a male donor in good health, without acne.

This chain connects TRBV20-1 to TRBJ2-7; 12 bases line up with TRBD2. V lost 4 bases, J lost 5 bases, and 9 bases stayed unmatched. Germline CDR1 DFQATT, CDR2 SNEGSKA (reference sequence). The CDR3 covers 15 residues. This chain's CDR3 is CSAKTSGSGRNEQYF. In DNA form, the CDR3 reads TGCAGTGCTAAGACTAGCGGGAGCGGCAGGAACGAGCAGTACTTC.

This chain links TRBV20-1 with TRBJ1-1; D gene unclear. Looked up from germline, CDR1 is DFQATT and CDR2 is SNEGSKA (reference sequence). Trimming removed 3 bases at V and 0 bases at J, with 14 bases between. The CDR3 has 15 residues. The CDR3 loop is CSASNFERLNTEAFF. The CDR3 DNA sequence: TGCAGTGCTAGTAACTTCGAACGGCTGAACACTGAAGCTTTCTTT.

The chain links TRBV5-1 to TRBJ1-5; 9 nucleotides align to TRBD1. J gave up 0 bases and V 4 bases, and 8 bases lay outside the gene matches. Germline-derived CDR1 and CDR2 are SGHRS and YFSETQ. This CDR3 has 17 amino acids. In DNA, the CDR3 is TGCGCCAGCAGCCAAGGGACAGGGATCTATAGCAATCAGCCCCAGCATTTT. The encoded protein is CASSQGTGIYSNQPQHF.

The chain couples TRBV7-6 to TRBJ1-1; weak D call: TRBD1 (6 bases). Germline CDR1 is SGHVS and CDR2 is FNYEAQ. CDR3 length equals 12 residues. Trimming pared 4 bases from V and 10 bases from J, leaving 13 bases between. CDR3 region: CASSSGTWRAFF. The CDR3 bases are TGTGCCAGCAGCTCAGGGACATGGCGAGCTTTCTTT.

In this sample, this clonotype turned up a few times. J is TRBJ1-3 and V is TRBV9; 8 positions match TRBD1. This CDR3 is 15 amino acids long. With 2 bases clipped from V and 2 bases from J, the junction kept 3 bases outside the gene matches. CDR1 is SGDLS and CDR2 is YYNGEE in the germline V gene. Written as DNA, the CDR3 is TGTGCCAGCAGCGTGGGACAGGAGACTGGAAACACCATATATTTT. It codes for CASSVGQETGNTIYF.

This clonotype has ten or more counts. The chain joins TRBV10-3 to TRBJ1-1, with D hard to call. The CDR3 runs 12 residues. The germline V and J ends were trimmed by 8 bases and 5 bases, with 12 bases remaining between them. CDR1 and CDR2 from the germline V gene are ENHRY and SYGVKD. The CDR3 DNA reads TGTGCCATCGCCCGTGGGGATACTGAAGCTTTCTTT. As protein: CAIARGDTEAFF.

This chain connects TRBV5-1 to TRBJ2-1; TRBD1 matches 8 bases. The germline V gene encodes CDR1 SGHRS and CDR2 YFSETQ. J lost 8 bases, V lost 4 bases, and 5 bases had no gene match. This CDR3 is 13 amino acids long. The CDR3 DNA is TGCGCCAGCAGCATGGACAGGGAGGATGAGCAGTTCTTC. Its translation: CASSMDREDEQFF.

The genes are TRBV5-6 and TRBJ1-2, with D possibly TRBD1 on 6 matching bases. The CDR3 is 13 residues long. Trimming shortened V by 4 bases and J by 8 bases, and 15 bases separated the two germline ends. CDR1 and CDR2 (germline): SGHDT, YYEEEE. CDR3 DNA sequence: TGTGCCAGCAGCGGGGGCAGGGCAGAAGGCTACACCTTC. Amino acid sequence: CASSGGRAEGYTF.

This clonotype appeared a few times. V is TRBV5-1 and J is TRBJ2-7; 10 bases align to TRBD2. Per the germline V gene, CDR1 is SGHRS and CDR2 is YFSETQ. The CDR3 is made up of 17 amino acids. Trimming cost V 3 bases and J 1 base; bases outside gene matches: 10. CDR3 in DNA: TGCGCCAGCAGCTACGGGACTAGCGCGATCCCTTCCTACGAGCAGTACTTC. Translating it yields CASSYGTSAIPSYEQYF.

This clonotype has a count of ten or more. Germline is not matched at one junction end, which may reflect a read error. The chain carries TRBV3-1 and TRBJ1-3; 7 bases fit TRBD1. Germline CDR1 is LGHDT and CDR2 is YNNKEL (reference sequence). The CDR3 contains 14 residues. The CDR3 nucleotides are TGTGCCAGCAGCCTAGGACAGGTTGGAAACACCGTATATTTT. This gives the protein CASSLGQVGNTVYF.

This clonotype was seen repeatedly, ten times or more. The chain recombines TRBV28 with TRBJ2-3, with D perhaps TRBD1 (5 bases). Germline V lookup: CDR1 MDHEN, CDR2 SYDVKM. This CDR3 spans 14 amino acids. Between the trimmed V and J ends, which lost 2 bases and 3 bases, there was a span of 9 bases. Here the CDR3 reads CASSLQGWTDTQYF. The CDR3 bases are TGTGCCAGCAGTTTACAGGGCTGGACAGATACGCAGTATTTT.

Note on this clonotype: It is unclear where the CDR3 begins or ends on the DNA, so no DNA is shown, and the CDR3 is as TCRdb lists it. V usage is TRBV12-3 or TRBV12-4 and J usage is TRBJ2-2. The CDR3 contains 16 residues when both ends are counted. The CDR3 here is CASRLASEQYFGELFF.

On this clonotype: The conserved phenylalanine or tryptophan is not found at the CDR3 terminus, so this likely reflects a read error. This chain links TRBV20-1 with TRBJ2-1; 9 nucleotides line up with TRBD2. Trimming took 6 bases from V and 0 from J; bases not matched to a gene: 18. The CDR3 runs to 19 residues. Germline-derived CDR1 and CDR2 are DFQATT and SNEGSKA (reference sequence). The CDR3: CSAFGRARRGGSSYNEQFR. Written as DNA, the CDR3 is TGCAGTGCCTTCGGGAGGGCGAGGCGGGGGGGCAGCTCCTACAATGAGCAGTTCAGA.

With respect to this clonotype: This may stem from a read error, because a much larger clone lies one nucleotide away. The chain employs TRBV5-4 and TRBJ2-1, with 7 bases fitting TRBD2. Losses at the gene ends were 4 bases for V and 13 bases for J; bases not matched to a gene: 17. The CDR3 is made up of 15 amino acids. CDR1 is SGHNT, CDR2 YYREEE, per germline (reference sequence). CDR3 nucleotides: TGTGCCAGCAGCCACCCCCGGGGGGAGGAGGAGACCCAGTTCTTC. Protein sequence: CASSHPRGEEETQFF. The full variable domain, rest sourced from reference TRBV5-4 and TRBJ2-1, is ETGVTQSPTHLIKTRGQQVTLRCSSQSGHNTVSWYQQALGQGPQFIFQYYREEENGRGNFPPRFSGLQFPNYSSELNVNALELDDSALYLCASSHPRGEEETQFFGPGTRLTVL.

The chain links TRBV7-8 to TRBJ2-7; D gene ambiguous. Germline lookup yields CDR1 SGHVS and CDR2 FQNEAQ. This CDR3 is 14 amino acids long. Trimming shortened V by 5 bases and J by 2 bases, and 13 bases separated the two germline ends. The chain's CDR3 is CASSQGSGTYEQYF. The CDR3 DNA follows: TGTGCCAGCAGCCAAGGTTCTGGAACCTACGAGCAGTACTTC. Looking up the rest from reference TRBV7-8 and TRBJ2-7 gives the full variable domain: GAGVSQSPRYKVAKRGQDVALRCDPISGHVSLFWYQQALGQGPEFLTYFQNEAQLDKSGLPSDRFFAERPEGSVSTLKIQRTQQEDSAVYLCASSQGSGTYEQYFGPGTRLTVT.